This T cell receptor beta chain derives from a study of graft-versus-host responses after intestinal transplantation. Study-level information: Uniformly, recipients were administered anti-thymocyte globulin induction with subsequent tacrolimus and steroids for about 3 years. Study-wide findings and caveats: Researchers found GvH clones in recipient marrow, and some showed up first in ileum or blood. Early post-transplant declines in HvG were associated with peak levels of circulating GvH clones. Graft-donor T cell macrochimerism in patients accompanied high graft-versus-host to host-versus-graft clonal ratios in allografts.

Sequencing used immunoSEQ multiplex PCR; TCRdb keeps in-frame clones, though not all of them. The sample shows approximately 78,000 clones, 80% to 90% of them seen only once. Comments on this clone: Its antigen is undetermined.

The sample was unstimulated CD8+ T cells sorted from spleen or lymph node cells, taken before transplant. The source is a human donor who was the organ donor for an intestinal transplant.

CDR3 in DNA: TGTGCCAGCAGCACCCGCACAGATACGCAGTATTTT. Amino acid sequence: CASSTRTDTQYF. The genes are TRBV11-2 and TRBJ2-3; D remains unclear. Trimming removed 5 bases from V and 1 base from J, with 4 bases in between. The CDR3 totals 12 residues. Germline V gene sequence: CDR1 SGHAT, CDR2 FQNNGV.